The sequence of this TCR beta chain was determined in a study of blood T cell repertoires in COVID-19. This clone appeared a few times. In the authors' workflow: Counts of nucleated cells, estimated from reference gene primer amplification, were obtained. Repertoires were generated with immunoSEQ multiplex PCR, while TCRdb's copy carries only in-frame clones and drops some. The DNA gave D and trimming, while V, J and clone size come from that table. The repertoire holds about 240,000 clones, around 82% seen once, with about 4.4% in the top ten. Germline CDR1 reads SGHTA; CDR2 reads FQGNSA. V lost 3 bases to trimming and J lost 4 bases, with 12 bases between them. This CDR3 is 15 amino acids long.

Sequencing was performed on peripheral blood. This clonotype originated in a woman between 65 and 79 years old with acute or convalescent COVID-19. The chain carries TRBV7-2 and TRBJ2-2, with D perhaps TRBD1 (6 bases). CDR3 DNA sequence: TGTGCCAGCAGCTTGGAAGGACAGACCACCGGGGAGCTGTTTTTT. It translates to CASSLEGQTTGELFF.